The 7 T cell receptor beta chains reported below all come from one sample, sequenced in a study of blood T cell repertoires in COVID-19. Profiling relied on immunoSEQ multiplex PCR, and the TCRdb table lists in-frame clones only, not all of them. The table shows around 70,000 clones, with approximately 80% occurring only once. The source material was peripheral blood. The receptors stem from a man aged 55 to 70 with acute or convalescent COVID-19.

This chain joins TRBV24-1 and TRBJ2-5, with 7 bases lining up with TRBD2. The CDR3 has 15 residues. After removal of 4 bases from V and 7 bases from J, the junction contained 11 bases not matched to a gene. From germline, CDR1 is KGHDR and CDR2 SFDVKD. The CDR3 DNA reads as TGTGCCACCAGTGACGGAAGCGGGGCGTTTGGGACCCAGTACTTC. The encoded protein is CATSDGSGAFGTQYF.

For this clone: An end of the junction does not agree with germline; a read error may underlie this. V is TRBV11-2 and J is TRBJ2-1; 7 bases agree with TRBD2. Germline CDR1 SGHAT, CDR2 FQNNGV. The CDR3 sequence is 15 residues long. CDR3 bases: TGTGCCAGCAGCTTAAGGGACTATTCCTACAATGGGCAGTTCTTC. Its translation is CASSLRDYSYNGQFF.

V is TRBV20-1 and J is TRBJ1-4, with unresolved D. Germline V lookup: CDR1 DFQATT, CDR2 SNEGSKA (reference sequence). CDR3 size: 11 residues. Trimming stripped 3 bases from V and 12 bases from J, with 11 bases between. The CDR3 region has the DNA TGCAGTGCTAGCTCCCGGTTTGAACTGTTTTTT. Its translation is CSASSRFELFF.

The chain uses TRBV5-5 and TRBJ1-5, with D unclear. V was pared by 0 bases and J by 8 bases, with 12 bases between. The CDR3 totals 14 residues. Germline assignment: CDR1 SGHKS and CDR2 YYEKEE (reference sequence). CDR3 coding DNA: TGTGCCAGCAGCTTGGACGGGGTTCGGGAGCCCCAGCATTTT. Amino acids: CASSLDGVREPQHF.

The rearrangement links TRBV5-1 to TRBJ1-6, with 7 bases aligning to TRBD1. The germline gives CDR1 SGHRS, CDR2 YFSETQ. This CDR3 spans 15 amino acids. Trimming cost V 4 bases and J 7 bases; bases outside gene matches: 8. The CDR3 sequence: CASSTKPGQNSPLHF. The CDR3 coding sequence is TGCGCCAGCAGCACCAAACCGGGACAGAATTCACCCCTCCACTTT.

For the CDR3, the DNA is TGTGCCAGCAGCTTAGCGGCGGGGGGGTTTGGAGAGCAGTTCTTC. Translating gives CASSLAAGGFGEQFF. This chain connects TRBV11-2 to TRBJ2-1, with 9 bases lining up with TRBD2. The CDR3 is 15 residues long. The germline V gene has CDR1 SGHAT and CDR2 FQNNGV. The V and J ends lost 1 base and 10 bases, in that order; junction bases with no gene match: 8.

The chain recombines TRBV10-3 with TRBJ2-1; D may be TRBD2 (5 bases). Germline-derived CDR1 and CDR2 are ENHRY and SYGVKD. The CDR3 has 13 residues. Trimming pared 4 bases from V and 9 bases from J, leaving 13 bases between. Written as DNA, the CDR3 is TGTGCCATCAGTGCGGGAAATTTTGGTGAGCAGTTCTTC. It yields the protein CAISAGNFGEQFF.